Given below is one T cell receptor (beta chain) in context. This sample was included in a study of shared clonotypes between healthy human individuals. V lost 5 bases and J 4 bases, leaving 8 bases between the germline ends. Germline CDR1 and CDR2: MNHEY and SVGAGI. This CDR3 has 12 amino acids. Clones were read by immunoSEQ multiplex PCR, and TCRdb kept only the in-frame ones, dropping some. This table holds 450,000 to 650,000 clones, about 80% found once. V usage is TRBV6-5 and J usage is TRBJ1-2; D unresolved. The sequence derives from a woman aged 40 to 50 in good health. Some clones in this sample may be carry-over from other donors' samples. Sequenced material: PBMCs. The CDR3 DNA is TGTGCCAGCAGTCCCTCAGGCTATGGCTACACCTTC. This codes for CASSPSGYGYTF.